This TCR beta chain was found in a study of cytomegalovirus exposure and HLA in healthy donors. Study conclusions and caveats: Reports showed the classifier diagnosing cytomegalovirus status with high specificity and sensitivity. Cytomegalovirus-associated status was assigned to 164 TCR beta chains.

The CDR3 consists of 15 residues. Germline lookup yields CDR1 MNHEY and CDR2 SMNVEV (reference sequence). With 6 bases removed from V and 0 bases from J, the gap between germline ends came to 12 bases. The assay was immunoSEQ multiplex PCR, and TCRdb's table has in-frame clones only and misses some. The repertoire holds around 300,000 clones, with 70% to 90% as singletons. In regard to this clone: Its antigen is as yet unknown.

Source material: PBMCs. This clonotype was sampled from a woman aged 18-30 years in good health and CMV-seronegative. This sequence joins TRBV27 and TRBJ1-5; D possibly corresponds to TRBD1 (5 bases). DNA of the CDR3: TGTGCCAGCAGCCCTCAGGGTATTAGCAATCAGCCCCAGCATTTT. This translates into CASSPQGISNQPQHF.